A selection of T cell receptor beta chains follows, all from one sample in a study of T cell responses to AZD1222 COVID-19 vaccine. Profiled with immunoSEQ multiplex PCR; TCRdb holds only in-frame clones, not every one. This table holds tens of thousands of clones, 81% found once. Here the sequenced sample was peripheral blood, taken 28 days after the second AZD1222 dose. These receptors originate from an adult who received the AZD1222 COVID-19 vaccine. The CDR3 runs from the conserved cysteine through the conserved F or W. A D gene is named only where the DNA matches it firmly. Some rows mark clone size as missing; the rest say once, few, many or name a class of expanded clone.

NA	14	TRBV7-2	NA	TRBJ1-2	CASSLQAGKRGYTF	TGTGCCAGCAGCTTACAAGCAGGGAAGAGAGGCTACACCTTC
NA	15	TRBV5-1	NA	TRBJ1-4	CASSLLAGINEKLFF	TGCGCCAGCAGCTTATTGGCAGGGATTAATGAAAAACTGTTTTTT
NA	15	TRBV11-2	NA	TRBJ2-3	CASSLVQGPPDTQYF	TGTGCCAGCAGCTTAGTTCAGGGTCCCCCAGATACGCAGTATTTT
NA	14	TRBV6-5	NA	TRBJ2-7	CASSYKGGGYEQYF	TGTGCCAGCAGTTACAAGGGAGGTGGCTACGAGCAGTACTTC
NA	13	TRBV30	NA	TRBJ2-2	CACLGHGTGELFF	TGTGCCTGCCTGGGACACGGAACCGGGGAGCTGTTTTTT
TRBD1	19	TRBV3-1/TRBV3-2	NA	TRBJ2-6	CASSQTGQGYYSGANVLTF	TGTGCCAGCAGCCAAACCGGACAGGGCTATTACTCTGGGGCCAACGTCCTGACTTTC
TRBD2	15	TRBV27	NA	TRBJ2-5	CASKGTGTKQETQYF	TGTGCCAGCAAGGGGACCGGGACTAAGCAAGAGACCCAGTACTTC
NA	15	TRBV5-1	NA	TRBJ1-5	CASSQGPGNNQPQHF	TGCGCCAGCAGCCAAGGGCCGGGTAACAATCAGCCCCAGCATTTT
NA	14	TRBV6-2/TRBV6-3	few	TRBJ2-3	CASSPALATDTQYF	TGTGCCAGCAGCCCAGCGCTAGCGACAGATACGCAGTATTTT
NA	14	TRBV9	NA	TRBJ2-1	CASSVVGTDNEQFF	TGTGCCAGCAGCGTAGTGGGGACTGACAATGAGCAGTTCTTC
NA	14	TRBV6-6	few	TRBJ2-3	CASMAGPAEDTQYF	TGTGCCAGCATGGCGGGGCCCGCGGAAGATACGCAGTATTTT
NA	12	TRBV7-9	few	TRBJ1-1	CASSTDTPGAFF	TGTGCCAGCAGCACGGACACACCGGGGGCTTTCTTT
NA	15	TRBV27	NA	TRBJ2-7	CASSLRGSRSYEQYF	TGTGCCAGCAGTTTACGGGGCAGTCGCTCCTACGAGCAGTACTTC
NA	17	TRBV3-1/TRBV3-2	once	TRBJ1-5	CASSQDPVRESPRPQHF	TGTGCCAGCAGCCAAGATCCCGTCAGGGAAAGCCCCAGGCCCCAGCATTTT
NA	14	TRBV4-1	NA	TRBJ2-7	CASSQLTGSNEQYF	TGCGCCAGCAGCCAACTGACAGGCTCGAACGAGCAGTACTTC
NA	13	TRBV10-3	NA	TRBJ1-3	CAIRTVTGNTIYF	TGTGCCATCAGAACAGTGACTGGAAACACCATATATTTT
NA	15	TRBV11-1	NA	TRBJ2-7	CASSLRPYPSYEQYF	TGTGCCAGCAGCTTAAGGCCCTATCCCTCCTACGAGCAGTACTTC
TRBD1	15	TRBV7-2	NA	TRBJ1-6	CASSPGTAMSSPLHF	TGTGCCAGCAGCCCTGGGACAGCTATGAGTTCACCCCTCCACTTT
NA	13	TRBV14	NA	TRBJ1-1	CASSLKGNTEAFF	TGTGCCAGCAGTCTAAAGGGGAACACTGAAGCTTTCTTT
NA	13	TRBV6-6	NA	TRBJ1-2	CASSYSGLDGYTF	TGTGCCAGCAGTTACTCAGGGTTGGATGGCTACACCTTC
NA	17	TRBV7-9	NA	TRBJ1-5	CASSSSPPGLHGQPQHF	TGTGCCAGCAGCTCCAGCCCACCGGGACTCCACGGTCAGCCCCAGCATTTT
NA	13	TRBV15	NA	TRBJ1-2	CASSQGPDYGYTF	TGTGCCAGCTCACAGGGACCCGACTATGGCTACACCTTC
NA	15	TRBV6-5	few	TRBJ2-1	CASRSTGTSYNEQFF	TGTGCCAGCAGGTCAACCGGGACGAGCTACAATGAGCAGTTCTTC
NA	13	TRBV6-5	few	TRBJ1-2	CASSYSSVGGYTF	TGTGCCAGCAGTTACTCGAGCGTTGGTGGCTACACCTTC
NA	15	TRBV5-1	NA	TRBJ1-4	CASSLVEGAGEKLFF	TGCGCCAGCAGCTTGGTTGAGGGCGCGGGTGAAAAACTGTTTTTT
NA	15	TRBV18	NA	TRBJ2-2	CASSPNGGLTGELFF	TGTGCCAGCTCACCAAATGGGGGGCTCACCGGGGAGCTGTTTTTT
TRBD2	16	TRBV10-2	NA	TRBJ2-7	CASSESSGRAPYEQYF	TGCGCCAGCAGTGAGTCGAGCGGGAGGGCACCCTACGAGCAGTACTTC
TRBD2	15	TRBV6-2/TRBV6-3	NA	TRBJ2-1	CASSFTSGAHNEQFF	TGTGCCAGCAGTTTTACTAGCGGAGCGCACAATGAGCAGTTCTTC
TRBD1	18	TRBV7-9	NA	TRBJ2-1	CASSNPDGGFAGGNEQFF	TGTGCCAGCAGCAACCCCGATGGTGGGTTCGCAGGGGGAAATGAGCAGTTCTTC
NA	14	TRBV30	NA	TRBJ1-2	CAWSPPGFSAGYTF	TGTGCCTGGAGTCCCCCGGGTTTCAGCGCCGGCTACACCTTC
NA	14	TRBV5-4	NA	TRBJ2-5	CASSHSGRQETQYF	TGTGCCAGCAGCCATTCGGGCCGCCAAGAGACCCAGTACTTC
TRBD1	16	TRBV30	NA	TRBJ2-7	CAWRQPRDRGPNEQYF	TGTGCCTGGAGACAACCCCGGGACAGGGGCCCCAACGAGCAGTACTTC
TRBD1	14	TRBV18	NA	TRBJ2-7	CASSLGQADYEQYF	TGTGCCAGCTCACTCGGACAGGCGGACTACGAGCAGTACTTC
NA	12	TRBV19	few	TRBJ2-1	CASSKFGNEQFF	TGTGCCAGTAGTAAGTTTGGCAATGAGCAGTTCTTC
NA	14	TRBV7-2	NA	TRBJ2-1	CASSSRGQAGEQFF	TGTGCCAGCAGCTCCCGCGGGCAGGCCGGTGAGCAGTTCTTC
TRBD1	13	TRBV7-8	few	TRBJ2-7	CASSSGQPYEQYF	TGTGCCAGCAGCTCGGGACAGCCCTACGAGCAGTACTTC
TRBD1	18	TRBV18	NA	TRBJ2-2	CASSPINSGTGATGELFF	TGTGCCAGCTCACCGATTAATTCCGGAACAGGGGCCACCGGGGAGCTGTTTTTT
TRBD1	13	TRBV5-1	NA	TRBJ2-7	CASSWTGDYEQYF	TGCGCCAGCAGCTGGACAGGGGACTACGAGCAGTACTTC
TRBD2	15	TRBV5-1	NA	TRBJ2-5	CASSSSGRAEETQYF	TGCGCCAGCAGCTCAAGCGGGAGGGCCGAAGAGACCCAGTACTTC
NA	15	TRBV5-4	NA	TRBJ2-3	CASSPGQHSTDTQYF	TGTGCCAGCAGCCCCGGACAACATAGCACAGATACGCAGTATTTT
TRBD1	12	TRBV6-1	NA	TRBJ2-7	CASRPRGYEQYF	TGTGCCAGCAGACCCAGGGGGTACGAGCAGTACTTC
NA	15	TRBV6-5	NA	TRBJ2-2	CASSYIPPRTGELFF	TGTGCCAGCAGTTACATCCCCCCAAGGACCGGGGAGCTGTTTTTT
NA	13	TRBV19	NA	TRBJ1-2	CASSRSGAYGYTF	TGTGCCAGTAGTAGATCGGGAGCCTATGGCTACACCTTC
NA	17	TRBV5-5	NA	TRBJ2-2	CASSLGGTPGRSGELFF	TGTGCCAGCAGTTTGGGGGGTACTCCCGGCAGAAGCGGGGAGCTGTTTTTT
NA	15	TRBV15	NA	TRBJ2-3	CATSRDRRGQDTQYF	TGTGCCACCAGCAGAGATAGGAGGGGGCAAGATACGCAGTATTTT
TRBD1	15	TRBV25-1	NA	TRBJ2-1	CASSAAGTAYNEQFF	TGTGCCAGCAGTGCAGCCGGGACAGCCTACAATGAGCAGTTCTTC
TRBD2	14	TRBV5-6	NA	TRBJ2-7	CASMSGSSFYEQYF	TGTGCCAGTATGAGCGGGAGCTCTTTCTACGAGCAGTACTTC
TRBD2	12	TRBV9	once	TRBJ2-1	CASSGLAGEQFF	TGTGCCAGCAGCGGACTAGCGGGTGAGCAGTTCTTC
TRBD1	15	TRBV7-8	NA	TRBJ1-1	CASSLRGTANTEAFF	TGTGCCAGCAGCTTACGTGGGACAGCTAACACTGAAGCTTTCTTT
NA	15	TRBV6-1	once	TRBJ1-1	CASSEGWARNTEAFF	TGTGCCAGCAGTGAAGGCTGGGCGAGGAACACTGAAGCTTTCTTT
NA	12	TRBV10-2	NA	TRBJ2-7	CASSESMGEQYF	TGCGCCAGCAGTGAGTCGATGGGCGAGCAGTACTTC